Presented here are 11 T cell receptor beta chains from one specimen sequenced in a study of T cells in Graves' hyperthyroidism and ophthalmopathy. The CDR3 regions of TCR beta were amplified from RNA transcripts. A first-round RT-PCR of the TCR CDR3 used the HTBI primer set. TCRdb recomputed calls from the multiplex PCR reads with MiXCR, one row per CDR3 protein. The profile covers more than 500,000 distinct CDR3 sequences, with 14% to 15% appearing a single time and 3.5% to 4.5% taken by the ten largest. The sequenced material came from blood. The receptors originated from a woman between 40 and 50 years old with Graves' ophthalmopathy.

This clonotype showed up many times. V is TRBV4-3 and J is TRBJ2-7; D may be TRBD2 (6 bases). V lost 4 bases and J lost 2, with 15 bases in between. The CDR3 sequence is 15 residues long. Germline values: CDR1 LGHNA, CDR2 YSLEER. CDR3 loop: CASSPTRDSTYEQYF. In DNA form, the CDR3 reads TGCGCCAGCAGCCCTACGCGGGACTCCACCTACGAGCAGTACTTC.

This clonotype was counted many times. CDR3 coding DNA: TGTGCCAGCAGTCCTACTGCGGGGGCCTCCTACGAGCAGTACTTC. Its protein product is CASSPTAGASYEQYF. The rearrangement uses TRBV6-1 and TRBJ2-7; tentative D call: TRBD2 (7 bases). V lost 5 bases, J lost 0 bases, and 14 bases lay in between. From germline, CDR1 is MNHNS and CDR2 SASEGT. This CDR3 spans 15 amino acids.

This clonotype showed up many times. The CDR3 region has the DNA TGTGCCAGCAGTGAATTGGGCGGGATTCCCTACGAGCAGTACTTC. Translated: CASSELGGIPYEQYF. The V gene is TRBV6-1, the J gene TRBJ2-7, with D maybe TRBD2 (6 bases). Trimming took 2 bases from V and 2 from J, leaving 13 bases between them. The length of the CDR3 is 15 residues. CDR1 is MNHNS and CDR2 is SASEGT in the germline V gene.

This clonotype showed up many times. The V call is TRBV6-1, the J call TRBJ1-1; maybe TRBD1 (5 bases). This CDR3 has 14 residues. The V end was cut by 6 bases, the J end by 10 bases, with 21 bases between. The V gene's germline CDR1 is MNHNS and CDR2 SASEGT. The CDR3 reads CASSGMGLTDRAFF. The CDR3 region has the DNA TGTGCCAGCAGCGGAATGGGACTCACGGATCGAGCTTTCTTT.

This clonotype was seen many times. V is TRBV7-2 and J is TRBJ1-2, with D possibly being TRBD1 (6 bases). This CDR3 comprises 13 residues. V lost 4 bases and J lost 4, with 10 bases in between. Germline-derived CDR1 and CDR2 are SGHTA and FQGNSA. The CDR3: CASSSLDSYGYTF. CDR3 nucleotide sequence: TGTGCCAGCAGCTCACTGGACAGCTATGGCTACACCTTC.

The CDR3 region is CASLNPGITDTQYF. DNA for the CDR3: TGTGCCAGCCTCAACCCGGGAATCACAGATACGCAGTATTTT. The rearrangement joins TRBV2 to TRBJ2-3; TRBD2 might be the D (5 bases). The CDR3 spans 14 residues. Germline CDR1 is SNHLY and CDR2 is FYNNEI. Trimming stripped 8 bases from V and 2 bases from J, with 14 bases between.

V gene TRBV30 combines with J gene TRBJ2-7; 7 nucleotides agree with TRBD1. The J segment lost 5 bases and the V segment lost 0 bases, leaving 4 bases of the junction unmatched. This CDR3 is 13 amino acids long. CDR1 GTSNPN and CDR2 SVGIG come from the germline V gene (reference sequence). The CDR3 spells CAWSVTGLDEQYF. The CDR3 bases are TGTGCCTGGAGTGTGACAGGGTTGGACGAGCAGTACTTC. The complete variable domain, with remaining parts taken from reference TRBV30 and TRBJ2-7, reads SQTIHQWPATLVQPVGSPLSLECTVEGTSNPNLYWYRQAAGRGLQLLFYSVGIGQISSEVPQNLSASRPQDRQFILSSKKLLLSDSGFYLCAWSVTGLDEQYFGPGTRLTVT.

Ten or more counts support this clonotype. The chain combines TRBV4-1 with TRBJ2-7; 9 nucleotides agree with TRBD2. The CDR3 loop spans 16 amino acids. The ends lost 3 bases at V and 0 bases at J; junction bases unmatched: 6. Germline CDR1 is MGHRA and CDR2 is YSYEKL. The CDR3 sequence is CASSQDSGSLSYEQYF. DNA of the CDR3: TGCGCCAGCAGCCAGGATAGCGGGAGCCTCTCCTACGAGCAGTACTTC.

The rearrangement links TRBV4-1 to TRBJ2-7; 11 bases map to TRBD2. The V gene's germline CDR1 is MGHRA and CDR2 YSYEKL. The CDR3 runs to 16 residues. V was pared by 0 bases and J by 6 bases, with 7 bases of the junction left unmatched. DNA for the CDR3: TGCGCCAGCAGCCAAGACCCCCCTACTAGCGGGAGCGAGCAGTACTTC. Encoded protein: CASSQDPPTSGSEQYF.

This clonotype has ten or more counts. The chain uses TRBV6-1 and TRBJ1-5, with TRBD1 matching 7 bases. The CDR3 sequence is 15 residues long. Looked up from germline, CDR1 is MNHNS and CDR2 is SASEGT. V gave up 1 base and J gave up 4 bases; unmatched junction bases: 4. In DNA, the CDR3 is TGTGCCAGCAGTGAAGGGGACAGTCTAAATCAGCCCCAGCATTTT. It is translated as CASSEGDSLNQPQHF.

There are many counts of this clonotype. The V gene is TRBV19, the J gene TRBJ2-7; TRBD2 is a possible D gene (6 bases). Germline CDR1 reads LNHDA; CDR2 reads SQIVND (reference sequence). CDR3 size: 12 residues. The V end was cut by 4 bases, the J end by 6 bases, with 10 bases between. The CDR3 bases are TGTGCCAGTAGTACCCTCGGGGGCGAGCAGTACTTC. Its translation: CASSTLGGEQYF. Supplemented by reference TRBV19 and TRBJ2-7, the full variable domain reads DGGITQSPKYLFRKEGQNVTLSCEQNLNHDAMYWYRQDPGQGLRLIYYSQIVNDFQKGDIAEGYSVSREKKESFPLTVTSAQKNPTAFYLCASSTLGGEQYFGPGTRLTVT.